The 18 T cell receptor beta chains below come from one sample, sequenced in a study. MiXCR, run by TCRdb on the RT-PCR reads, gives a single entry per CDR3 protein. Of 650,000 to 800,000 distinct CDR3 sequences in the sample, approximately 15% were seen once. Specimen: memory CD4+ T cells from blood. The receptors derive from a female donor in good health, serving as a healthy control.

The chain couples TRBV27 to TRBJ1-1, with D unclear. Looked up from germline, CDR1 is MNHEY and CDR2 is SMNVEV (reference sequence). The CDR3 covers 15 residues. V shed 5 bases and J shed 1 base, with 14 bases lying between them. The CDR3 protein is CASSPTRGRNTEAFF. For the CDR3, the DNA is TGTGCCAGCAGTCCCACAAGAGGGAGGAACACTGAAGCTTTCTTT.

The rearrangement links TRBV5-1 to TRBJ1-1, with TRBD1 as a possible D gene (5 bases). Germline V gene lookup returns CDR1 SGHRS and CDR2 YFSETQ. The V gene lost 4 bases and the J gene lost 1 base, with 11 bases spanning the gap. The CDR3 sequence is 14 residues long. DNA of the CDR3: TGCGCCAGCAGCATCCAGGGACCGAACACTGAAGCTTTCTTT. It translates to CASSIQGPNTEAFF.

The rearrangement links TRBV20-1 to TRBJ1-1, with D unclear. Trimming stripped 3 bases from V and 7 bases from J, with 9 bases between. Germline V lookup: CDR1 DFQATT, CDR2 SNEGSKA (reference sequence). CDR3 length: 11 amino acids. In nucleotides, the CDR3 is TGCAGTGCTAGGCCCTGGCGTGAAGCTTTCTTT. Protein sequence: CSARPWREAFF.

The rearrangement joins TRBV12-3 or TRBV12-4 to TRBJ2-1; either TRBD1 or TRBD2 may supply D (5 bases each). This CDR3 contains 15 residues. Deletions cut 0 bases from V and 9 bases from J, with 15 bases between. CDR3 in amino acids: CASSLAWYLGTEQFF. As DNA, the CDR3 is TGTGCCAGCAGTTTAGCGTGGTACCTAGGGACTGAGCAGTTCTTC.

V is TRBV20-1 and J is TRBJ1-2; TRBD1 agrees at 7 bases. CDR1 and CDR2 from the germline V gene are DFQATT and SNEGSKA (reference sequence). This CDR3 comprises 17 residues. Unmatched junction bases numbered 15, after V lost 0 bases and J lost 5 bases. The CDR3 is CSARDPGGGASSYGYTF. Written as DNA, the CDR3 is TGCAGTGCTAGAGATCCGGGAGGGGGCGCGAGTTCTTATGGCTACACCTTC.

A few counts support this clonotype. This CDR3 reads CAWSVDHLSYNEQFF. The CDR3 region has the DNA TGTGCCTGGAGTGTCGATCATCTCTCCTACAATGAGCAGTTCTTC. The chain has TRBV30 and TRBJ2-1, with D hard to call. The V end lost 0 bases, the J end lost 0 bases, and 9 bases lay between the germline ends. The CDR3 runs 15 residues. CDR1 and CDR2 from the germline V gene are GTSNPN and SVGIG (reference sequence).

This chain connects TRBV20-1 to TRBJ1-2; 8 nucleotides match TRBD1. Per germline, CDR1 DFQATT and CDR2 SNEGSKA (reference sequence). This CDR3 is built from 14 residues. The trim removed 3 bases at V and 4 bases at J, leaving 7 bases unmatched. The CDR3 DNA is TGCAGTGCTAGGGGGGGACAGGCTGGCTATGGCTACACCTTC. Its protein is CSARGGQAGYGYTF.

This clonotype appeared a few times. The DNA of the CDR3 is TGTGCCAGCAGCCAAGATCGTCGGGCGGGAGGTTTTGCAGATACGCAGTATTTT. Encoded protein: CASSQDRRAGGFADTQYF. The V call is TRBV4-2, the J call TRBJ2-3; TRBD2 agrees at 8 bases. The CDR3 covers 18 residues. Germline CDR1 LGHNA, CDR2 YNFKEQ. Losses at the gene ends were 0 bases for V and 4 bases for J; bases not matched to a gene: 12.

The J gene is TRBJ2-2, the V gene TRBV9; D is possibly TRBD1 (8 bases). Germline loops: CDR1 SGDLS, CDR2 YYNGEE. Deletions cut 4 bases from V and 6 bases from J, with 16 bases between. The CDR3 loop spans 15 amino acids. DNA of the CDR3: TGTGCCAGCAGCCTACAGGGGGGGTCGTCCGGGGAGCTGTTTTTT. Amino acids: CASSLQGGSSGELFF.

Notes on this clonotype: A much larger clonotype is one base distant, so this may be a read error. CDR3 bases: TGTGCCACCAGAAGAGGAAGGGGGACAGGGTCCTCTTCCGAGCAGTACTTC. Protein sequence: CATRRGRGTGSSSEQYF. The V gene is TRBV15, the J gene TRBJ2-7; 9 nucleotides line up with TRBD1. This CDR3 comprises 17 residues. Germline values: CDR1 LNHNV, CDR2 YYDKDF (reference sequence).

This clonotype has more than one count but fewer than ten. The chain uses TRBV6-1 and TRBJ2-1; 9 bases line up with TRBD2. The CDR3 extends over 15 amino acids. Germline V lookup: CDR1 MNHNS, CDR2 SASEGT. V lost 7 bases to trimming and J lost 0 bases; unmatched junction nucleotides: 4. In nucleotides, the CDR3 is TGTGCCAGCAAAGCTAGCGGGATCTCCTACAATGAGCAGTTCTTC. This gives the protein CASKASGISYNEQFF.

At least ten counts were recorded for this clonotype. The chain carries TRBV27 and TRBJ1-2; tentative D call: TRBD1 (6 bases). V lost 5 bases and J 2 bases, leaving 9 bases between the germline ends. The CDR3 has 13 residues. Per germline, CDR1 MNHEY and CDR2 SMNVEV (reference sequence). The CDR3 protein is CASSPGGNYGYTF. The DNA of the CDR3 is TGTGCCAGCAGTCCGGGGGGCAACTATGGCTACACCTTC.

This clonotype was seen a handful of times. The chain employs TRBV3-1 and TRBJ2-3, with TRBD2 matching 8 bases. J lost 5 bases, V lost 4 bases, and 11 bases had no gene match. Looked up from germline, CDR1 is LGHDT and CDR2 is YNNKEL (reference sequence). The CDR3 runs to 16 residues. The CDR3 nucleotides read TGTGCCAGCAGCCCCCGTCAAAAAGCGGGAGAAGATACGCAGTATTTT. This sequence encodes CASSPRQKAGEDTQYF.

The chain combines TRBV28 with TRBJ1-1; D remains unclear. The length of the CDR3 is 14 residues. CDR1 MDHEN and CDR2 SYDVKM come from the germline V gene. Trimming pared 5 bases from V and 0 bases from J, leaving 10 bases between. The CDR3 loop is CASSRTELNTEAFF. The CDR3 DNA sequence: TGTGCCAGCAGTCGAACGGAGTTGAACACTGAAGCTTTCTTT. Full variable domain (missing parts from reference TRBV28 and TRBJ1-1): DVKVTQSSRYLVKRTGEKVFLECVQDMDHENMFWYRQDPGLGLRLIYFSYDVKMKEKGDIPEGYSVSREKKERFSLILESASTNQTSMYLCASSRTELNTEAFFGQGTRLTVV.

This clonotype showed up many times. The chain employs TRBV29-1 and TRBJ1-6, with D perhaps TRBD1 (6 bases). Germline loops: CDR1 SQVTM, CDR2 ANQGSEA. This CDR3 is built from 13 residues. Trimming removed 5 bases at V and 7 bases at J, with 12 bases between. The CDR3 coding sequence is TGCAGCGTTTCCAGGGGTCCGAATTCACCCCTCCACTTT. Translation gives CSVSRGPNSPLHF. The full variable domain, rest sourced from reference TRBV29-1 and TRBJ1-6, is SAVISQKPSRDICQRGTSLTIQCQVDSQVTMMFWYRQQPGQSLTLIATANQGSEATYESGFVIDKFPISRPNLTFSTLTVSNMSPEDSSIYLCSVSRGPNSPLHFGNGTRLTVT.

The chain joins TRBV20-1 to TRBJ2-5; TRBD2 might be the D (6 bases). The V and J ends lost 7 bases and 5 bases respectively, with 14 bases between them. Germline V CDR1 and CDR2: DFQATT, SNEGSKA (reference sequence). The CDR3 consists of 12 residues. CDR3 bases: TGCAGTGTTTCGGGAGTGTCGGAGACCCAGTACTTC. This sequence encodes CSVSGVSETQYF.

This chain connects TRBV20-1 to TRBJ2-3; D unresolved. Trimming cost V 4 bases and J 4 bases, with 6 bases left between them. This CDR3 comprises 11 residues. CDR1 and CDR2 from the germline V gene are DFQATT and SNEGSKA (reference sequence). In DNA form, the CDR3 reads TGCAGTGCTAACATAGCAGATACGCAGTATTTT. It codes for CSANIADTQYF.

Remarks on this clonotype: A read error may produce the germline difference seen at one junction end. The gene calls are TRBV5-1 and TRBJ1-1; 7 bases align to TRBD1. There are 13 residues in the CDR3. Germline lookup yields CDR1 SGHRS and CDR2 YFSETQ. CDR3 protein: CASTGQANTEVFF. The CDR3 DNA reads TGCGCCAGCACCGGACAGGCAAACACTGAAGTTTTCTTT.